This entry is about one T cell receptor (beta chain). The germline gives CDR1 SGHVS, CDR2 FNYEAQ. Deletions cut 5 bases from V and 4 bases from J, with 15 bases between. The CDR3 spans 15 residues. This entry belongs to a study of blood T cell repertoires in COVID-19. Study-wide context: Researchers got acute and convalescent COVID-19 samples from the United States, Italy and Spain.

In the authors' workflow: Reference gene primer amplification yielded estimated nucleated cell counts. Method: immunoSEQ multiplex PCR; TCRdb's copy keeps in-frame clones and lacks some. The DNA gave D and trimming, while V, J and clone size come from that table. The sample yields about 75,000 clones, more than 75% seen once. V and J are TRBV7-6 and TRBJ2-1, with D perhaps TRBD1 (5 bases). The receptor's source is a human donor in a cohort sampled during active COVID-19. Input material: peripheral blood. The CDR3 region has the DNA TGTGCCAGCAGCGACGCAGGGAAATTTTACAATGAGCAGTTCTTC. It translates to CASSDAGKFYNEQFF.